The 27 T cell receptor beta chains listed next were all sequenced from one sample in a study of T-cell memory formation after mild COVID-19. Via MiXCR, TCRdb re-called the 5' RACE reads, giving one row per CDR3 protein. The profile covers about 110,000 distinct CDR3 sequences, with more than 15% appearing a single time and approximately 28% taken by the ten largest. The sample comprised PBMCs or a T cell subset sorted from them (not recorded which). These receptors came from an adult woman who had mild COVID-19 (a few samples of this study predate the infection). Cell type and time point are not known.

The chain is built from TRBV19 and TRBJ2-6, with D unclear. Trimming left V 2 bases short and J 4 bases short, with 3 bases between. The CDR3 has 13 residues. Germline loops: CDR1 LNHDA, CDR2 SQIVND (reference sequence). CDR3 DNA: TGTGCCAGTAGTATACAGGGGGCCAACGTCCTGACTTTC. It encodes CASSIQGANVLTF. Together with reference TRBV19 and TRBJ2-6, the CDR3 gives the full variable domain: DGGITQSPKYLFRKEGQNVTLSCEQNLNHDAMYWYRQDPGQGLRLIYYSQIVNDFQKGDIAEGYSVSREKKESFPLTVTSAQKNPTAFYLCASSIQGANVLTFGAGSRLTVL.

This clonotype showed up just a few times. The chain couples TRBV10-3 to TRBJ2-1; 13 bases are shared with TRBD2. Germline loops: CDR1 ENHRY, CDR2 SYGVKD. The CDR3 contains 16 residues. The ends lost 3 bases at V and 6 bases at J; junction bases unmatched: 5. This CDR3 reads CAISDSGLAGSNEQFF. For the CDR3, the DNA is TGTGCCATCAGTGATTCGGGACTAGCGGGGAGCAATGAGCAGTTCTTC.

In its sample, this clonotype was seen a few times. DNA for the CDR3: TGTGCCAGCAGCTTAGCCCCAAGGACAGGCTATGGCTACACCTTC. It translates to CASSLAPRTGYGYTF. The chain has TRBV7-9 and TRBJ1-2; 7 nucleotides match TRBD1. The CDR3 is made up of 15 amino acids. The V segment lost 0 bases and the J segment 4 bases; nucleotides outside the gene matches: 5. Germline-derived CDR1 and CDR2 are SEHNR and FQNEAQ (reference sequence).

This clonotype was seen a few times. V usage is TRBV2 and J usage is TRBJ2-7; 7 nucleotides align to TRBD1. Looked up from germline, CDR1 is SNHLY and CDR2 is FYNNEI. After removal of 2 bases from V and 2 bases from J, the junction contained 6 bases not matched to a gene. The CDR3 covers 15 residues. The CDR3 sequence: CASSELTGRTYEQYF. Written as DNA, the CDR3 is TGTGCCAGCAGTGAATTGACAGGGAGAACCTACGAGCAGTACTTC.

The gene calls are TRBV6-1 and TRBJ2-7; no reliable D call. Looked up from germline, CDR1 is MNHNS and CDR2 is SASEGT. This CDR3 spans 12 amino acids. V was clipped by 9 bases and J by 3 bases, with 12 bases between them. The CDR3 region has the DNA TGTGCCAGTCTAAGTATAGGCTACGAGCAGTACTTC. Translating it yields CASLSIGYEQYF.

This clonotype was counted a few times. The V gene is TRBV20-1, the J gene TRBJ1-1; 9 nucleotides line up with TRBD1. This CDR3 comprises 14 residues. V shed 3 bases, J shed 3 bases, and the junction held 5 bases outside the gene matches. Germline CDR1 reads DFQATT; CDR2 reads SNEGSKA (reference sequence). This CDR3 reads CSARPGDRDTEAFF. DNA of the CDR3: TGCAGTGCTAGGCCGGGGGACAGGGACACTGAAGCTTTCTTT.

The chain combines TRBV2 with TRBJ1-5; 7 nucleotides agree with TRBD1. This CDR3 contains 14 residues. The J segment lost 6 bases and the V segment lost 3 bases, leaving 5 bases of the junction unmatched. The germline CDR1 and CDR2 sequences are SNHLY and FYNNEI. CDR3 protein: CASSEYTGAQPQHF. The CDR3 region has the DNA TGTGCCAGCAGTGAGTACACAGGGGCTCAGCCCCAGCATTTT.

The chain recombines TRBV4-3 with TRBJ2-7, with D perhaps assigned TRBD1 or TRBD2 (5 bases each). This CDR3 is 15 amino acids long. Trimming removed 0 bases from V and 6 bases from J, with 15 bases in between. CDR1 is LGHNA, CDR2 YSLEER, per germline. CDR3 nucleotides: TGCGCCAGCAGCCAAGATCGGGACGGGTGGGGCGAGCAGTACTTC. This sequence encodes CASSQDRDGWGEQYF.

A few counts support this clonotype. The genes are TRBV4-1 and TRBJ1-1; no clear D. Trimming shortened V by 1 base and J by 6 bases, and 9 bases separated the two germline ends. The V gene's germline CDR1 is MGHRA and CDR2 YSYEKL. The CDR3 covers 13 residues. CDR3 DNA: TGCGCCAGCAGCCAAGGTCTAACAGCTGAAGCTTTCTTT. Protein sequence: CASSQGLTAEAFF.

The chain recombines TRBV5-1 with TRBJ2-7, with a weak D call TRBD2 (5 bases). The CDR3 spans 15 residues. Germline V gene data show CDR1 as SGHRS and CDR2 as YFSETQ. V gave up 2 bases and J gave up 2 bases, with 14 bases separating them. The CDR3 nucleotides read TGCGCCAGCAGCTTTTCCGAGGGATGGGCCTACGAGCAGTACTTC. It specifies CASSFSEGWAYEQYF. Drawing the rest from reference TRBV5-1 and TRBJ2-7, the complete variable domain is KAGVTQTPRYLIKTRGQQVTLSCSPISGHRSVSWYQQTPGQGLQFLFEYFSETQRNKGNFPGRFSGRQFSNSRSEMNVSTLELGDSALYLCASSFSEGWAYEQYFGPGTRLTVT.

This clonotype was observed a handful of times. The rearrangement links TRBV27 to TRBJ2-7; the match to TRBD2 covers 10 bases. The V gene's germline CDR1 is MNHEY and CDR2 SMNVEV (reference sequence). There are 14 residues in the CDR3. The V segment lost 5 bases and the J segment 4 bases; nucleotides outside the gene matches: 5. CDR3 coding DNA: TGTGCCAGCAGTATGACTAGCGGGCAGTACGAGCAGTACTTC. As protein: CASSMTSGQYEQYF.

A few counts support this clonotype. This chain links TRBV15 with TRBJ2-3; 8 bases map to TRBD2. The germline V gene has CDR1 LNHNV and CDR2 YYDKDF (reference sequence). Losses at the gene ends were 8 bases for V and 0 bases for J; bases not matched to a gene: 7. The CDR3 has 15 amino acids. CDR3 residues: CATSGLAQSTDTQYF. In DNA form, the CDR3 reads TGTGCCACCTCAGGACTAGCCCAAAGCACAGATACGCAGTATTTT.

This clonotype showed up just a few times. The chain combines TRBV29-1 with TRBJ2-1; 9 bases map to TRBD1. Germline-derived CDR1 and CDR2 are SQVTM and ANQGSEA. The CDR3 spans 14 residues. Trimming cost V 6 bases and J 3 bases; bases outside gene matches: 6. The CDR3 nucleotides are TGCAGCGTACTTACAGGGGGCATCTACAATGAGCAGTTCTTC. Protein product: CSVLTGGIYNEQFF.

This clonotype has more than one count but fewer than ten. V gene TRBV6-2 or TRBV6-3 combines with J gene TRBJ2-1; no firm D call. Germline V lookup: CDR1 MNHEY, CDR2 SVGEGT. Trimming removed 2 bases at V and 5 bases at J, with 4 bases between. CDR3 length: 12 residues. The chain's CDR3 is CASSYPNNEQFF. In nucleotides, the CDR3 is TGTGCCAGCAGTTACCCTAACAATGAGCAGTTCTTC.

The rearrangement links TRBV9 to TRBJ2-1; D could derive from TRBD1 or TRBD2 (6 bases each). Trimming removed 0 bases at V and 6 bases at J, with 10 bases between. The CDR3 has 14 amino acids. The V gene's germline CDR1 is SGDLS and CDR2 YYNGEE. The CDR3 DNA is TGTGCCAGCAGCGTAGCACAGGGAGGCAATGAGCAGTTCTTC. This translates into CASSVAQGGNEQFF.

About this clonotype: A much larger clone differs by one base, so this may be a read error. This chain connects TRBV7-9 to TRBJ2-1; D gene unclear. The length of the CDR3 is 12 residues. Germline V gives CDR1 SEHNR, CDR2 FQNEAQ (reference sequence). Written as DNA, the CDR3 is TGTACCAGCAGCTTGGCCTCGGCAGGGCAGTTCTTC. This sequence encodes CTSSLASAGQFF. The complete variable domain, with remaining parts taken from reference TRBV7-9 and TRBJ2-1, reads DTGVSQNPRHKITKRGQNVTFRCDPISEHNRLYWYRQTLGQGPEFLTYFQNEAQLEKSRLLSDRFSAERPKGSFSTLEIQRTEQGDSAMYLCTSSLASAGQFFGPGTRLTVL.

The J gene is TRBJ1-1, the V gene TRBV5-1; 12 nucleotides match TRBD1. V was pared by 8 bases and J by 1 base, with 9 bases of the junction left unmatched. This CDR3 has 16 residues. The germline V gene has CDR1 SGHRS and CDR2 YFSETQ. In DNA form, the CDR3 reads TGCGCCAGTACTACCGGGACAGGGGGCCCGAACACTGAAGCTTTCTTT. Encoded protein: CASTTGTGGPNTEAFF.

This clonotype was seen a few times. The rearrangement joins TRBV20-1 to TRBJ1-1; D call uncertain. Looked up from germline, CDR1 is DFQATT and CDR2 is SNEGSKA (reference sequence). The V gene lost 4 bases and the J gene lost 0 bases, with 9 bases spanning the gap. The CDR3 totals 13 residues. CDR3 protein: CSATQAMNTEAFF. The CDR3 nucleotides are TGCAGTGCTACCCAGGCTATGAACACTGAAGCTTTCTTT.

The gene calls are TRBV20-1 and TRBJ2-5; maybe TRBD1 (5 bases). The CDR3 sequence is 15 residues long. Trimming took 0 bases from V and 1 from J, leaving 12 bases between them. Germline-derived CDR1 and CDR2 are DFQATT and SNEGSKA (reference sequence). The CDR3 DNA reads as TGCAGTGCTAGAGATGTGGAGACAGCCCAAGAGACCCAGTACTTC. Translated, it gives CSARDVETAQETQYF.

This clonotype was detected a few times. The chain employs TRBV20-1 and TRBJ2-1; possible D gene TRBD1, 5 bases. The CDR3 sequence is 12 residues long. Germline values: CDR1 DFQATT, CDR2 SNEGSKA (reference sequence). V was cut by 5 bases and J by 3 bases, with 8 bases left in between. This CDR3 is CSAEDSYNEQFF. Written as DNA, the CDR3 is TGCAGTGCTGAAGACAGCTACAATGAGCAGTTCTTC.

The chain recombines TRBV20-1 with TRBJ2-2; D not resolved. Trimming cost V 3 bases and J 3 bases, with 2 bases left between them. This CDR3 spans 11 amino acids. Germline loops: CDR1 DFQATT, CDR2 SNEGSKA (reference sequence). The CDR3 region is CSASYTGELFF. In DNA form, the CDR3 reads TGCAGTGCTAGCTACACCGGGGAGCTGTTTTTT.

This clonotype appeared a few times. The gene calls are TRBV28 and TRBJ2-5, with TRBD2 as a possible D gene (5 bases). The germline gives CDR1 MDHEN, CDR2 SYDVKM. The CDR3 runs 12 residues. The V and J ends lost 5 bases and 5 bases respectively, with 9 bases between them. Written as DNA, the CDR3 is TGTGCCAGCAGTCCGAGGGAGGAGACCCAGTACTTC. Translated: CASSPREETQYF.

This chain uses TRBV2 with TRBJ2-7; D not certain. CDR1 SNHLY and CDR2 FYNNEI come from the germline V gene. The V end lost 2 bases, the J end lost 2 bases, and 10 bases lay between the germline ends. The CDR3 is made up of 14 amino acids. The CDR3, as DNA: TGTGCCAGCAGTGAAAGAAGGCGCGCCTACGAGCAGTACTTC. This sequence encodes CASSERRRAYEQYF. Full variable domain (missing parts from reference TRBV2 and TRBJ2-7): EPEVTQTPSHQVTQMGQEVILRCVPISNHLYFYWYRQILGQKVEFLVSFYNNEISEKSEIFDDQFSVERPDGSNFTLKIRSTKLEDSAMYFCASSERRRAYEQYFGPGTRLTVT.

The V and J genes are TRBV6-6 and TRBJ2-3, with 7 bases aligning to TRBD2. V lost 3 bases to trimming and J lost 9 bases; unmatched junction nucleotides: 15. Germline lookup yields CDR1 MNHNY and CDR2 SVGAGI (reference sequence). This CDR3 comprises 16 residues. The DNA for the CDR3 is TGTGCCAGCAGTTATCTCCCTAGCGGTATGGAGGGGACGCAGTATTTT. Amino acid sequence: CASSYLPSGMEGTQYF.

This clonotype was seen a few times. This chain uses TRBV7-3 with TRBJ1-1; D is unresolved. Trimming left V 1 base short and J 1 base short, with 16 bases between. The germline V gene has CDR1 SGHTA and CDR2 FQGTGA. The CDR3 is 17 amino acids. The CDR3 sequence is CASSLRSPADGNTEAFF. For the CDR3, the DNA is TGTGCCAGCAGCTTAAGATCCCCCGCGGACGGGAACACTGAAGCTTTCTTT.

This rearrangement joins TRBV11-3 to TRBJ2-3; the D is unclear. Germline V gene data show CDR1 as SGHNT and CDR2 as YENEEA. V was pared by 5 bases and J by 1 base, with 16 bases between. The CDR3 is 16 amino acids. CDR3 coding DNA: TGTGCCAGCAGCGATGGACCCGAAGAGGGCACAGATACGCAGTATTTT. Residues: CASSDGPEEGTDTQYF. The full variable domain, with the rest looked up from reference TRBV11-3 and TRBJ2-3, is EAGVVQSPRYKIIEKKQPVAFWCNPISGHNTLYWYLQNLGQGPELLIRYENEEAVDDSQLPKDRFSAERLKGVDSTLKIQPAELGDSAVYLCASSDGPEEGTDTQYFGPGTRLTVL.

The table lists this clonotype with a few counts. CDR3 in amino acids: CSVTSSSTDTQYF. In nucleotides, the CDR3 is TGCAGCGTGACAAGCTCTAGCACAGATACGCAGTATTTT. This rearrangement joins TRBV29-1 to TRBJ2-3; D not resolved. Germline V gene lookup returns CDR1 SQVTM and CDR2 ANQGSEA. The CDR3 loop spans 13 amino acids. V lost 6 bases, J lost 0 bases, and 10 bases lay in between.